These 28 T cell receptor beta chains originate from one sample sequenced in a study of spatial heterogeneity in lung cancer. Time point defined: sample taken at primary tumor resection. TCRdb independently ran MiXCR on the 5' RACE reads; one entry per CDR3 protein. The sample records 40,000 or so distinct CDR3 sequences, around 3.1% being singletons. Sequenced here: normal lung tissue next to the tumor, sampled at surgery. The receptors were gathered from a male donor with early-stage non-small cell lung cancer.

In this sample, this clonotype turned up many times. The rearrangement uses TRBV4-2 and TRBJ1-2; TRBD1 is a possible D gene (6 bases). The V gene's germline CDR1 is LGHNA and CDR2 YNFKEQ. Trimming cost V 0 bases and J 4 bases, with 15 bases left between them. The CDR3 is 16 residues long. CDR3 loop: CASSQDSAGGGYGYTF. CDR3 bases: TGTGCCAGCAGCCAAGATAGCGCGGGGGGCGGCTATGGCTACACCTTC.

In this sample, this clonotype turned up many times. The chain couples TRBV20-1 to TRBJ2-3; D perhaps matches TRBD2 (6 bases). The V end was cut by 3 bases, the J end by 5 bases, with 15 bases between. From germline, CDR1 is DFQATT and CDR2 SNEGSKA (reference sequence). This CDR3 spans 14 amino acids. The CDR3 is CSASRWGGQDTQYF. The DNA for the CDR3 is TGCAGTGCTAGCAGGTGGGGAGGCCAAGATACGCAGTATTTT.

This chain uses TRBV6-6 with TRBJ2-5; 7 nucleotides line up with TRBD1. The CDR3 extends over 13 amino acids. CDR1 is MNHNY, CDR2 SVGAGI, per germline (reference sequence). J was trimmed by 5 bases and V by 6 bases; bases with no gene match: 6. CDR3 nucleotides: TGTGCCAGCAGCTCGGGACAGCGGGAGACCCAGTACTTC. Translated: CASSSGQRETQYF.

The CDR3 nucleotides are TGTGCCATCAAAGAGAGTGAGGGAGTAGTCGAGCAGTACTTC. Protein sequence: CAIKESEGVVEQYF. The chain has TRBV10-3 and TRBJ2-7; TRBD2 is a possible D gene (5 bases). Germline V gene lookup returns CDR1 ENHRY and CDR2 SYGVKD. This CDR3 has 14 residues. V was pared by 7 bases and J by 6 bases, with 19 bases between.

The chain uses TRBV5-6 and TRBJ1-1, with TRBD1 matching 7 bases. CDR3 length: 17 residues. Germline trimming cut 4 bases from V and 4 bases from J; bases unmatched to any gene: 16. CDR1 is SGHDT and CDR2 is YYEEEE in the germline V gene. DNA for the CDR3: TGTGCCAGCAGCCAATATCGGCTAGGGGGCAGGGTCACTGAAGCTTTCTTT. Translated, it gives CASSQYRLGGRVTEAFF.

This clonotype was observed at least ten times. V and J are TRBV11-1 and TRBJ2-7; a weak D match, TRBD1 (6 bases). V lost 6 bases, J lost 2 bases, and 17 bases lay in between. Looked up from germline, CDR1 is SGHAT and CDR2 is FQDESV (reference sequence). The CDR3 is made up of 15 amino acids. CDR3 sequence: CASRPQGEGTYEQYF. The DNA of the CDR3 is TGTGCCAGCAGACCACAGGGCGAGGGAACCTACGAGCAGTACTTC.

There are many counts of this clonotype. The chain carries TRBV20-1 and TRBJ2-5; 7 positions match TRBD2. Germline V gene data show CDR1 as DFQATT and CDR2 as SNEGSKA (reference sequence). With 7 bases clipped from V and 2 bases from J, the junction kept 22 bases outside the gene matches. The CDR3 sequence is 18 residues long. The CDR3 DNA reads TGCAGTGAAATAGGATTGAGGAGTGTTCTAGCGGTACAAGAGACCCAGTACTTC. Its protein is CSEIGLRSVLAVQETQYF.

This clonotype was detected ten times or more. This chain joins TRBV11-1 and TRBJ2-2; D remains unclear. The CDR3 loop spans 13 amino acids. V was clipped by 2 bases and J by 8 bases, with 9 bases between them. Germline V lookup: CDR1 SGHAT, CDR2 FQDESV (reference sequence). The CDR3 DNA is TGTGCCAGCAGCTTACCCGGTAGAGGGGAGCTGTTTTTT. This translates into CASSLPGRGELFF.

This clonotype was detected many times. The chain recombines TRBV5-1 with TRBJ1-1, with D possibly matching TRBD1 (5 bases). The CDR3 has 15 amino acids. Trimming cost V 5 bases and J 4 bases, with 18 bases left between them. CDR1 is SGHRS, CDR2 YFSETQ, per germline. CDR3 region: CASSFETVSLTEAFF. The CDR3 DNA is TGCGCCAGCAGTTTCGAGACAGTCTCCCTCACTGAAGCTTTCTTT.

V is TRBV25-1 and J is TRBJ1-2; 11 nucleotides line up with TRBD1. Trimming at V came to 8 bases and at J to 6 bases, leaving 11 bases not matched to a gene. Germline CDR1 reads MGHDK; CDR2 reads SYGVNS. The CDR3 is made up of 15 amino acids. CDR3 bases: TGTGCCAGCTGTCCCGGGACAGGGGGTGGTAATGGCTACACCTTC. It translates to CASCPGTGGGNGYTF.

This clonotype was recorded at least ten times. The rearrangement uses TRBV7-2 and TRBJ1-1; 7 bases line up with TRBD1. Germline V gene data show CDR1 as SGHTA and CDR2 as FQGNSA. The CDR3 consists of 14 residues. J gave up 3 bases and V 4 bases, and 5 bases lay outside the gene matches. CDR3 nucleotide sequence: TGTGCCAGCAGCTCGAAGACAGGGTACACTGAAGCTTTCTTT. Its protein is CASSSKTGYTEAFF.

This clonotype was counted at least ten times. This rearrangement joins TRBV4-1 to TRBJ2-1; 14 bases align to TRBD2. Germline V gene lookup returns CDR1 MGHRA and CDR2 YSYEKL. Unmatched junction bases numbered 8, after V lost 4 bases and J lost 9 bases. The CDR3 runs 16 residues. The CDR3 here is CASSLLTSGGVGEQFF. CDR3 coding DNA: TGCGCCAGCAGCCTTTTGACTAGCGGGGGGGTCGGTGAGCAGTTCTTC.

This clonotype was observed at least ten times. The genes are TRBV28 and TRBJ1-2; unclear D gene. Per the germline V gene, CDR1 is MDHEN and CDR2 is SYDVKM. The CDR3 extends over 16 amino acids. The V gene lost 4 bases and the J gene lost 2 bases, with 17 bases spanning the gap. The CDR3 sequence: CASSYPLRAGNYGYTF. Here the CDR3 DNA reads TGTGCCAGCAGTTACCCCCTACGTGCGGGCAACTATGGCTACACCTTC.

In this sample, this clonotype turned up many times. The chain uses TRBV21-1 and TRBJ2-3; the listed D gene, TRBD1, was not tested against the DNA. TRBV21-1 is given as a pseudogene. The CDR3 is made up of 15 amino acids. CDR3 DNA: TGTGCCAGCAGCAAAGCGGAGACAGGGATGGATACGCAGTATTTT. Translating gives CASSKAETGMDTQYF.

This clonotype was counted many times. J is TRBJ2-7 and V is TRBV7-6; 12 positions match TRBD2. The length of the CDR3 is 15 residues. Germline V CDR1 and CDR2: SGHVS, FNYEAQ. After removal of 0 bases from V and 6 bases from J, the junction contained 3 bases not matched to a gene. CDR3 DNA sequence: TGTGCCAGCAGCTTAGCGACTAGCGGGAGCGGCGAGCAGTACTTC. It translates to CASSLATSGSGEQYF.

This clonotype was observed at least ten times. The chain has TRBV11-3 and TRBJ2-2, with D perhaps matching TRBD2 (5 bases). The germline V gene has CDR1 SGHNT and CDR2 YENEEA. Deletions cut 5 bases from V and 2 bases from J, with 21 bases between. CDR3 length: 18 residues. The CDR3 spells CASSKSTSPGLNTGELFF. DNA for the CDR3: TGTGCCAGCAGCAAGTCGACCAGCCCTGGACTTAACACCGGGGAGCTGTTTTTT. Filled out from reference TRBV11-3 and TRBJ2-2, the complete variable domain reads EAGVVQSPRYKIIEKKQPVAFWCNPISGHNTLYWYLQNLGQGPELLIRYENEEAVDDSQLPKDRFSAERLKGVDSTLKIQPAELGDSAVYLCASSKSTSPGLNTGELFFGEGSRLTVL.

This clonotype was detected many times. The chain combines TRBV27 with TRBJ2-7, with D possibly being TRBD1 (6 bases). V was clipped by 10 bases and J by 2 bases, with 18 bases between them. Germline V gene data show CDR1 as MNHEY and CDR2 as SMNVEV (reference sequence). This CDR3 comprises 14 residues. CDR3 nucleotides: TGTGCCACCTCTCCAGGGGTTCCCCCCTACGAGCAGTACTTC. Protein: CATSPGVPPYEQYF.

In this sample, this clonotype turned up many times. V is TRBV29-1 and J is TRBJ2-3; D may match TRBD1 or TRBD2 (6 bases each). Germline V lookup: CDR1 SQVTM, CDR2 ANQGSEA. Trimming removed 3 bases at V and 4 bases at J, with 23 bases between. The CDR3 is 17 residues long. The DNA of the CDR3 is TGCAGCGTTGATGGCCTATCCAGGGGCGCGGGGTCAGATACGCAGTATTTT. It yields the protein CSVDGLSRGAGSDTQYF.

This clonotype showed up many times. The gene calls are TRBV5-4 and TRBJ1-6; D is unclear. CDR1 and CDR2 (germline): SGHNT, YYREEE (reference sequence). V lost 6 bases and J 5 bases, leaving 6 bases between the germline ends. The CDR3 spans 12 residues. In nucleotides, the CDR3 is TGTGCCAGCAACAGACATAATTCACCCCTCCACTTT. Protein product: CASNRHNSPLHF.

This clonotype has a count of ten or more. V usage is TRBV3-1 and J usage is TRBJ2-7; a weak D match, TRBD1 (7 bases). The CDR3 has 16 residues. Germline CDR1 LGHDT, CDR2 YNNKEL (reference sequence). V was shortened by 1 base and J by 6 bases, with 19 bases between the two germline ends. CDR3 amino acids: CASSQGWRQGGSEQYF. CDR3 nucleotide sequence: TGTGCCAGCAGCCAAGGTTGGAGGCAGGGGGGTTCCGAGCAGTACTTC.

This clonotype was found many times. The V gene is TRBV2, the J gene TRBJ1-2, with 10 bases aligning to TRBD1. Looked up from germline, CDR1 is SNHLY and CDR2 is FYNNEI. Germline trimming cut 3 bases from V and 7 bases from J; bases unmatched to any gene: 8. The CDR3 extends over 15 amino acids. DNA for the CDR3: TGTGCCAGCAGTGAGGGGACAGGGGAATGGAGTGGCTACACCTTC. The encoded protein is CASSEGTGEWSGYTF. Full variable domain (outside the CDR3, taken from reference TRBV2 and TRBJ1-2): EPEVTQTPSHQVTQMGQEVILRCVPISNHLYFYWYRQILGQKVEFLVSFYNNEISEKSEIFDDQFSVERPDGSNFTLKIRSTKLEDSAMYFCASSEGTGEWSGYTFGSGTRLTVV.

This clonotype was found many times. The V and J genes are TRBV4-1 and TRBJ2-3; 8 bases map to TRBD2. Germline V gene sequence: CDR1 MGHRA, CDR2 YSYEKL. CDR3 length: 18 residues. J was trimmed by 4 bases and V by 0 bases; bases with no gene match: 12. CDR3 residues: CASSQEGPAGDAADTQYF. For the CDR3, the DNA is TGCGCCAGCAGCCAAGAAGGTCCAGCGGGGGATGCAGCAGATACGCAGTATTTT.

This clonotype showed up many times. DNA of the CDR3: TGTGCCAGCAGTTACTCGACAACCCCCAATGAGCAGTTCTTC. Its translation: CASSYSTTPNEQFF. The chain employs TRBV6-2 or TRBV6-3 and TRBJ2-1; D is unresolved. Germline V gives CDR1 MNHEY, CDR2 SVGEGT. The V and J ends lost 0 bases and 6 bases respectively, with 9 bases between them. The CDR3 covers 14 residues.

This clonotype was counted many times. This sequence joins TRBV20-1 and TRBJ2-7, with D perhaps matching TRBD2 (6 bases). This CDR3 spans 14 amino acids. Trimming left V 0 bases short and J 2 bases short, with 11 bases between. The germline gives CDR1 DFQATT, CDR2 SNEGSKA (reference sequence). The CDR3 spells CSARDSGGPYEQYF. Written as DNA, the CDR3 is TGCAGTGCTAGAGACAGCGGAGGGCCCTACGAGCAGTACTTC.

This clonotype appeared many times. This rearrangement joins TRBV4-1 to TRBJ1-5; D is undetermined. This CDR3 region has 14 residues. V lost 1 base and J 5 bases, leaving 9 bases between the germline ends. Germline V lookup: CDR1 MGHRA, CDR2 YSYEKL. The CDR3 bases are TGCGCCAGCAGCCAAGTGGCGTCTGATCAGCCCCAGCATTTT. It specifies CASSQVASDQPQHF.

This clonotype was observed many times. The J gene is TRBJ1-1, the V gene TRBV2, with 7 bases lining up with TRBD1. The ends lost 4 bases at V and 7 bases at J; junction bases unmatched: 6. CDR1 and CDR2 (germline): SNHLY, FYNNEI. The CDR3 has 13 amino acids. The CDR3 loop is CASSGGQIIEAFF. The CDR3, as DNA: TGTGCCAGCAGTGGGGGACAGATTATTGAAGCTTTCTTT.

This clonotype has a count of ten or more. The CDR3 coding sequence is TGTGCCAGCAGTCAGAGGACAGCCGGTTCGGAAGCTTTCTTT. Translated: CASSQRTAGSEAFF. The V gene is TRBV6-6, the J gene TRBJ1-1, with a weak D call TRBD1 (6 bases). V lost 5 bases and J 8 bases, leaving 18 bases between the germline ends. The germline CDR1 and CDR2 sequences are MNHNY and SVGAGI (reference sequence). The CDR3 loop spans 14 amino acids.

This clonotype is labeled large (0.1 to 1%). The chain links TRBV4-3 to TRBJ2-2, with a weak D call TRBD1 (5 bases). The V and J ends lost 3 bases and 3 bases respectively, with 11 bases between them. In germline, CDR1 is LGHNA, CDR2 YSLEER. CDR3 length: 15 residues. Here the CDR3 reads CASSQGTRDTGELFF. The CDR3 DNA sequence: TGCGCCAGCAGCCAGGGCACCAGGGACACCGGGGAGCTGTTTTTT.